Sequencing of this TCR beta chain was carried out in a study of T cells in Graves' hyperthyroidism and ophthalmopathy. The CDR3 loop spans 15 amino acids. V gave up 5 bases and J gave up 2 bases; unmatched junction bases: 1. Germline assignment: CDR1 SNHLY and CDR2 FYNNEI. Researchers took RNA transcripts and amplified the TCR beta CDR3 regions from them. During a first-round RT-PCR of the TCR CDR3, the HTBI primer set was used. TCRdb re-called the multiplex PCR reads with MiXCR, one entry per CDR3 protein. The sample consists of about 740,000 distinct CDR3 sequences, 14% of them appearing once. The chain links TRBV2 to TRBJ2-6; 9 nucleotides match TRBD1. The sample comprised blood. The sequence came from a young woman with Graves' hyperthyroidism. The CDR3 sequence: CASSRTGAGANVLTF. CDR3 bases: TGTGCCAGCAGTCGGACAGGGGCTGGGGCCAACGTCCTGACTTTC.